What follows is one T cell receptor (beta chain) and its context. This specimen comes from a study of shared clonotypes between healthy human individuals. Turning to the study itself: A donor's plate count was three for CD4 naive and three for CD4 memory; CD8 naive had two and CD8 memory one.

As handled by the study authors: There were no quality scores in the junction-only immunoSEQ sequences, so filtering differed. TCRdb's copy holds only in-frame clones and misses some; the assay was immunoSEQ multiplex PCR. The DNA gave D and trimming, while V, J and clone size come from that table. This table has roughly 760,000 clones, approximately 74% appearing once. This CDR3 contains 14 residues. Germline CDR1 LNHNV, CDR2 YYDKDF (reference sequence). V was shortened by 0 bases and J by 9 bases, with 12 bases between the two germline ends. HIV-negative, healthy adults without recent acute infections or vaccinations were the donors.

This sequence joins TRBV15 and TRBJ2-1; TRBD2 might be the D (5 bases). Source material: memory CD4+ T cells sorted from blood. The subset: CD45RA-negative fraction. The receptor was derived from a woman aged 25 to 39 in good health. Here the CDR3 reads CATSRDRGRTEQFF. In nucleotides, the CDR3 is TGTGCCACCAGCAGAGATCGAGGGCGGACTGAGCAGTTCTTC.